This entry features one T cell receptor beta chain sequence. Its antigen remains unknown. All of the isolated RNA was reverse transcribed, so expressed TCRB transcripts were sequenced. Some clones are missing from TCRdb's copy, which holds only in-frame ones; the method was immunoSEQ multiplex PCR. The sample gives about 350,000 clones, 20% of which show up once; under 0.055% is in the top ten. This sample is part of a study of beta chain features in type 1 diabetes. Study-level results: Junctions at VDJ sites from type 1 diabetes patients had fewer insertions and more deletions. Shortening of TCRB CDR3s, moderate but significant, appeared in all four CD4+ subsets of Type 1 diabetes patients.

CDR1 and CDR2 from the germline V gene are SGHDN and FVKESK. CDR3 length equals 12 residues. V was shortened by 6 bases and J by 1 base, with 6 bases between the two germline ends. The sample consisted of naive CD4+ T cells from blood. The TCR was taken from a woman aged 18-30 years in good health. The rearrangement uses TRBV14 and TRBJ1-1; possible D gene TRBD1, 5 bases. Here the CDR3 DNA reads TGTGCCAGCAGTGGACAGAACACTGAAGCTTTCTTT. It specifies CASSGQNTEAFF.